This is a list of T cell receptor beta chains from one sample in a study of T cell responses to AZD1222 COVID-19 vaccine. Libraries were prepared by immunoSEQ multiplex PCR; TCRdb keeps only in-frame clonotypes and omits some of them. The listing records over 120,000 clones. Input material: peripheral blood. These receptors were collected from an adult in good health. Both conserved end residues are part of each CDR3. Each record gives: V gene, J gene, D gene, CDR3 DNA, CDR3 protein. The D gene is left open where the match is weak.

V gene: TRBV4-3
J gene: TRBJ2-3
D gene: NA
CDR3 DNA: TGCGCCAGCAGCCGAGCAGATACGCAGTATTTT
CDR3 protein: CASSRADTQYF

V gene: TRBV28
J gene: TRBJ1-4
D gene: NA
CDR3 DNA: TGTGCCAGCAGTTTGGGGGAGTTGGTTGGTGAAAAACTGTTTTTT
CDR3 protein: CASSLGELVGEKLFF

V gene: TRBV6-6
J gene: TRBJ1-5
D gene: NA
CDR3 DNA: TGTGCCAGCAGTTACTCGTTCAGGGTGGGTCAGCCCCAGCATTTT
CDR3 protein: CASSYSFRVGQPQHF

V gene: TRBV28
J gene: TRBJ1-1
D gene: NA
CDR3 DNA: TGTGCCAGCAGCTATGCGGGGGGGGCGTCGGCTGAAGCTTTCTTT
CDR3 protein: CASSYAGGASAEAFF

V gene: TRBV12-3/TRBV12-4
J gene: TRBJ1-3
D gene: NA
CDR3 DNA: TGTGCCAGCAGTTTCGTCAACACCATATATTTT
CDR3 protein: CASSFVNTIYF

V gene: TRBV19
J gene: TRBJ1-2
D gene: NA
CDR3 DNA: TGTGCCAGTAGTATAGCCGTCGGGGCAGCTTCTAACTATGGCTACACCTTC
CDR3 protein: CASSIAVGAASNYGYTF

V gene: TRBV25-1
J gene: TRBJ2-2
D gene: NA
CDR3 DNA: TGTGCCAGCAGTGGCACATACAGTCTCACCGGGGAGCTGTTTTTT
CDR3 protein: CASSGTYSLTGELFF

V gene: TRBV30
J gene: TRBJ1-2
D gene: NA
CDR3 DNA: TGTGCCTCATACAGGGACTTGGGGGGCTACACCTTC
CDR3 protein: CASYRDLGGYTF

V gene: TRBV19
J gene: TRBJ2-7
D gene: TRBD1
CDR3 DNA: TGTGCCAGTAGTATAGCGGACAGGGGGTCCGAGCAGTACTTC
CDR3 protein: CASSIADRGSEQYF

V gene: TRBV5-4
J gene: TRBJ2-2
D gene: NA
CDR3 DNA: TGTGCCAGCAGCGCACTCGATGCGAACACCGGGGAGCTGTTTTTT
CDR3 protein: CASSALDANTGELFF

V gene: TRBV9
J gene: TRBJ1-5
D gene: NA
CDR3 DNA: TGTGCCAGCAGCGTAGGATTGGCGGAGGGGGTTGAGCCCCAGCATTTT
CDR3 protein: CASSVGLAEGVEPQHF

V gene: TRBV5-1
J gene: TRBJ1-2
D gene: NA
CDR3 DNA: TGCGCCAGCAGAGAGGACACCAACTATGGCTACACCTTC
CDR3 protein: CASREDTNYGYTF

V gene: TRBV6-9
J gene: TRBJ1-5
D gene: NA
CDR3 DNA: TGTGCCAGCAGTTCTCCGGGGAAGAACAATCAGCCCCAGCATTTT
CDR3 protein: CASSSPGKNNQPQHF

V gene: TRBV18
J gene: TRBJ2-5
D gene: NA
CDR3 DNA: TGTGCCAGCTCCCCAGGGACACTCCGCCAATCGACCCAGTACTTC
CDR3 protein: CASSPGTLRQSTQYF

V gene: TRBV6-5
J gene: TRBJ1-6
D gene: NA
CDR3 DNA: TGTGCCAGCAGTAACCGAAGGAATTCACCCCTCCACTTT
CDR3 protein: CASSNRRNSPLHF

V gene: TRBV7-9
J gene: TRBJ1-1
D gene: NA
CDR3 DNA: TGTGCCAGCAACGGCCTGACAGGCCCGAACACTGAAGCTTTCTTT
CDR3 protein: CASNGLTGPNTEAFF

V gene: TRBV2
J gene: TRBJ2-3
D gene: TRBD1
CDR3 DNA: TGTGCCAGCACGTGGGACAGTAGCACAGATACGCAGTATTTT
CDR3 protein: CASTWDSSTDTQYF

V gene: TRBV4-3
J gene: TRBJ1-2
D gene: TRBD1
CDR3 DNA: TGCGCCAGCAGCCAAGACGGGACAGTAGGTAATGGCTACACCTTC
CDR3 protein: CASSQDGTVGNGYTF

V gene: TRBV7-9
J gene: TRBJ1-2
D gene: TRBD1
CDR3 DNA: TGTGCCAGCAGTTCCAGGGGGCTCGGTTACGGCTACACCTTC
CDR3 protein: CASSSRGLGYGYTF

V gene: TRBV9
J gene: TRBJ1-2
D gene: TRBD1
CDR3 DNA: TGTGCCAGCAGCGTAGTGGGACAGGGGATCGGCTACACCTTC
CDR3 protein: CASSVVGQGIGYTF

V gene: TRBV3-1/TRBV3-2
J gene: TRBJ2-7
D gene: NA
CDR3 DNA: TGTGCCAGCAGCATGGTGGACGAGCAGTACTTC
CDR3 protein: CASSMVDEQYF

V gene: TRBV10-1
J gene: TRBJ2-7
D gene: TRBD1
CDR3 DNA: TGCGCCACCTCGACAGGGGGTTCCTACGAGCAGTACTTC
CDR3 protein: CATSTGGSYEQYF

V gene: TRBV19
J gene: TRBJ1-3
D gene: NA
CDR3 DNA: TGTGCCAGCCCCCCGAACCTCTCTGGAAACACCATATATTTT
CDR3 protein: CASPPNLSGNTIYF

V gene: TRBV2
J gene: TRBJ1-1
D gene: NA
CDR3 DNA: TGTGCCAGCAGTGAAGCGATACAAAGCACTGAAGCTTTCTTT
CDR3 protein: CASSEAIQSTEAFF

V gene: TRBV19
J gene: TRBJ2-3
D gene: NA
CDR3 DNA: TGTGCCAGTAGTAAGCAGGGTACAGATACGCAGTATTTT
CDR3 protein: CASSKQGTDTQYF

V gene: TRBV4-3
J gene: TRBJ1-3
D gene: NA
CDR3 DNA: TGCGCCAGCAGCCAAGACGCACAGAGCTCTGGAAACACCATATATTTT
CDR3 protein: CASSQDAQSSGNTIYF

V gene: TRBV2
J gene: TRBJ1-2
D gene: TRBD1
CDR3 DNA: TGTGCCAGCAGTGGCATACAGGGGATCCTCGGAGATGGCTACACCTTC
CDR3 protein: CASSGIQGILGDGYTF

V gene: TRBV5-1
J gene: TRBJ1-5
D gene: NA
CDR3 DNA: TGCGCCAGCAGCCGGGGACCTTTCGGCAATCAGCCCCAGCATTTT
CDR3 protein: CASSRGPFGNQPQHF

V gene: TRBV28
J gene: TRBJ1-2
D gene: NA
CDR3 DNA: TGTGCCAGCAGTTTTAGCGGAACTAACTATGGCTACACCTTC
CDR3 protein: CASSFSGTNYGYTF

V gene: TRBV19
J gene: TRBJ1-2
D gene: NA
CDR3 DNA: TGTGCCAGTAGTATAGATCGTAGGCCCTATGGCTACACCTTC
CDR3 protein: CASSIDRRPYGYTF

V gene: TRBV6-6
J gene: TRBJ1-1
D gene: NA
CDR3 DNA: TGTGCCAGCAGAACCCGGGGCGACACTGAAGCTTTCTTT
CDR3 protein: CASRTRGDTEAFF

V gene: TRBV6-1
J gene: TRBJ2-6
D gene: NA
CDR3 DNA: TGTGCCAGCAGTGAACATCCCGGAGGTTCTGGGGCCAACGTCCTGACTTTC
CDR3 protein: CASSEHPGGSGANVLTF

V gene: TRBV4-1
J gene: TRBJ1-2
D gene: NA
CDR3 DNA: TGCGCCAGCAGCCAAGGAATGTCGGGCCCCGGACGCGATGGCTACACCTTC
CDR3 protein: CASSQGMSGPGRDGYTF

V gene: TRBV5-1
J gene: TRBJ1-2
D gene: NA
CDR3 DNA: TGCGCCAGCAGCCTAACAGGAGACTATGGCTACACCTTC
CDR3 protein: CASSLTGDYGYTF

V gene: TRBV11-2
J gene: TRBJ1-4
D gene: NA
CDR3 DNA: TGTGCCAGCAGCGCCCGTCAGGGAGGGGGAATGGAAAAACTGTTTTTT
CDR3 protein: CASSARQGGGMEKLFF

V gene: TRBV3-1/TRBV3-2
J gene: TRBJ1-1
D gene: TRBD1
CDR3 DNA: TGTGCCAGCCAGGGACAGGGCGGTGAAGCTTTCTTT
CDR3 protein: CASQGQGGEAFF

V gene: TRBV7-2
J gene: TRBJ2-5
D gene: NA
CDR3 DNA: TGTGCCAGCAGCTTATGGGCAGTACAAGAGACCCAGTACTTC
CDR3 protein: CASSLWAVQETQYF

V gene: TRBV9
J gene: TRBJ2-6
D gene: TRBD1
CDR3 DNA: TGTGCCAGCAGTCCGGGACAGAAGTCTGGGGCCAACGTCCTGACTTTC
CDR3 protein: CASSPGQKSGANVLTF

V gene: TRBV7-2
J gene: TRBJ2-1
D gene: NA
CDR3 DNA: TGTGCCAGCAGCTTATCGCCCCGAGACAATGAGCAGTTCTTC
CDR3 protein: CASSLSPRDNEQFF

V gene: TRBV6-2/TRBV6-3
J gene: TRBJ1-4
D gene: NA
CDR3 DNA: TGTGCCAGCAGTTACTTGGGTCGGCCGAATGAAAAACTGTTTTTT
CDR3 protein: CASSYLGRPNEKLFF

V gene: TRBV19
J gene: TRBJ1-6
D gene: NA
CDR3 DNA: TGTGCCAGTAGGGATCTTCATTCACCCCTCCACTTT
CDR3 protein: CASRDLHSPLHF

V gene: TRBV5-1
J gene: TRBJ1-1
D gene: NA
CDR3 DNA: TGCGCCAGCAGCCCAACGGGGGGCGGCACTGAAGCTTTCTTT
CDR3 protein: CASSPTGGGTEAFF

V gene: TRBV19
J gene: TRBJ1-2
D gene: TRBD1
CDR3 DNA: TGTGCCGGACAGGGTTTCTATGGCTACACCTTC
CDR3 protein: CAGQGFYGYTF

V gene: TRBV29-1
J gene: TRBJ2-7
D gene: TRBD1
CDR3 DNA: TGCAGCGTTGCGGGCTCCGGGACAGAACCATACAAGCAGTACTTC
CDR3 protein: CSVAGSGTEPYKQYF

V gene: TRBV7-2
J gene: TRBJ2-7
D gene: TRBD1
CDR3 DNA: TGTGCCAGCAGCTTAAGGCCCCCACGACAGGGGAGCTCCTACGAGCAGTACTTC
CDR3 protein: CASSLRPPRQGSSYEQYF

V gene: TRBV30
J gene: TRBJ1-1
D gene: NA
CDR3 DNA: TGTGCCTGGACTGCAGGCCTAGGGGCTTTCTTT
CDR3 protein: CAWTAGLGAFF

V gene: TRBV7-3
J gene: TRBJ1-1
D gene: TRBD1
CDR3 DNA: TGTGCCAGCAGCTTAACTCCAGGGACAGGGGGCACTGAAGCTTTCTTT
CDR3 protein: CASSLTPGTGGTEAFF

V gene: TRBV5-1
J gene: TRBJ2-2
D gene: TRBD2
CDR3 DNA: TGCGCCAGCAGCGCGCTAAAAGGACTAGCGGGGCCCACCGCCGGGGAGCTGTTTTTT
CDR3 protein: CASSALKGLAGPTAGELFF

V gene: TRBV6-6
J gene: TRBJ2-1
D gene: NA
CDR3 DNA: TGTGCCAGCAGTTACGACGGGGGGCCCAATGAGCAGTTCTTC
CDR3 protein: CASSYDGGPNEQFF

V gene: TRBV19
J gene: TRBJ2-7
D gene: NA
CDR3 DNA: TGTGCCAGTAGTATCCGACACCAGACAAGGCAGTACTTC
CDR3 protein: CASSIRHQTRQYF

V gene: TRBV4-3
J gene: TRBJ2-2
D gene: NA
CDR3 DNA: TGCGCCAGCAGCCAAGAGAGAGTTCCATACACCGGGGAGCTGTTTTTT
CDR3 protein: CASSQERVPYTGELFF

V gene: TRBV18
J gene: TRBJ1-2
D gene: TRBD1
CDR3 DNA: TGTGCCAGCTCACCTGGGCAGGGGGCGAAGCGACACTATGGCTACACCTTC
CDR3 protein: CASSPGQGAKRHYGYTF

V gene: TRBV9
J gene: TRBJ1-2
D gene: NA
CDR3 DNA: TGTGCCAGCAGCGTTGGGGACACACTCAACTATGGCTACACCTTC
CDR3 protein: CASSVGDTLNYGYTF

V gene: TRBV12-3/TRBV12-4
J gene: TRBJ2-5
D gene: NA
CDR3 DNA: TGTGCCAGCAGGGGGCGAGAGACCCAGTACTTC
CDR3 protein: CASRGRETQYF